The 19 T cell receptor beta chains given below trace back to one sample, sequenced in a study of human T cells and chemical hapten exposure. In TCRdb, the RACE reads were re-called with MiXCR into one record per CDR3 protein. The data contain tens of thousands of distinct CDR3 sequences, 9.6% of them singletons. Stated time point: pre-sensitization, week 0. Stated treatment: therapeutic diphenylcyclopropenone sensitization with weekly scalp DPC. Specimen: whole blood, collected in connection with sensitization to the hapten diphenylcyclopropenone (DPC). These receptors were collected from a woman between 35 and 50 years old with alopecia areata. Some clones in this sample may be carry-over from other donors' samples.

This clonotype was recorded a few times. This sequence joins TRBV6-1 and TRBJ1-3; TRBD1 agrees at 8 bases. Germline V gene sequence: CDR1 MNHNS, CDR2 SASEGT. V was clipped by 1 base and J by 0 bases; unmatched bases: 14. This CDR3 has 20 amino acids. The CDR3 DNA is TGTGCCAGCAGTGAAGTCGAGTGGACAGGGTCCACTCTCTCTGGAAACACCATATATTTT. Amino acids: CASSEVEWTGSTLSGNTIYF.

This clonotype was observed a few times. The chain joins TRBV4-2 to TRBJ2-3; D uncertain. The CDR3 totals 16 residues. Germline V lookup: CDR1 LGHNA, CDR2 YNFKEQ. The germline V and J ends were trimmed by 1 base and 6 bases, with 17 bases remaining between them. The CDR3 loop is CASSQARLLSRDTQYF. The CDR3 region has the DNA TGTGCCAGCAGCCAAGCCCGACTTCTCTCCCGGGATACGCAGTATTTT.

Ten or more counts support this clonotype. This chain joins TRBV4-1 and TRBJ2-5; D gene unclear. V was pared by 1 base and J by 3 bases, with 12 bases between. Germline V CDR1 and CDR2: MGHRA, YSYEKL. The CDR3 covers 15 residues. The CDR3 region is CASSQGQVEEETQYF. DNA of the CDR3: TGCGCCAGCAGCCAAGGCCAGGTGGAAGAAGAGACCCAGTACTTC.

This clonotype was detected many times. The CDR3 DNA follows: TGTGCCAGCCGGAAAGCGGGGGGCGCCGATACGCAGTATTTT. Translation: CASRKAGGADTQYF. The chain links TRBV5-4 to TRBJ2-3, with 9 bases matching TRBD2. Unmatched junction bases numbered 9, after V lost 7 bases and J lost 6 bases. This CDR3 spans 14 amino acids. Germline assignment: CDR1 SGHNT and CDR2 YYREEE (reference sequence). The full variable domain, in which reference TRBV5-4 and TRBJ2-3 provide the parts outside the CDR3, is ETGVTQSPTHLIKTRGQQVTLRCSSQSGHNTVSWYQQALGQGPQFIFQYYREEENGRGNFPPRFSGLQFPNYSSELNVNALELDDSALYLCASRKAGGADTQYFGPGTRLTVL.

This clonotype was detected a few times. The J gene is TRBJ1-1, the V gene TRBV7-2; the D gene is possibly TRBD1 (5 bases). Germline values: CDR1 SGHTA, CDR2 FQGNSA. This CDR3 is 14 amino acids long. The V gene lost 5 bases and the J gene lost 6 bases, with 16 bases spanning the gap. Here the CDR3 DNA reads TGTGCCAGCAGCCCGATACAGGCCCACCCTGAAGCTTTCTTT. Encoded protein: CASSPIQAHPEAFF.

This clonotype came up many times. The chain combines TRBV4-3 with TRBJ2-2; 8 bases fit TRBD1. This CDR3 has 15 amino acids. Trimming at V came to 3 bases and at J to 3 bases, leaving 3 bases not matched to a gene. Looked up from germline, CDR1 is LGHNA and CDR2 is YSLEER. The CDR3 sequence: CASSHSDRDTGELFF. Written as DNA, the CDR3 is TGCGCCAGCAGCCATTCGGACAGGGACACCGGGGAGCTGTTTTTT.

This clonotype showed up many times. The chain carries TRBV12-3 or TRBV12-4 and TRBJ1-2, with D maybe TRBD1 (5 bases). V lost 6 bases and J lost 0, with 11 bases in between. CDR3 length equals 14 residues. The CDR3 region is CASSLGGSNYGYTF. CDR3 nucleotide sequence: TGTGCCAGCAGCCTCGGGGGTTCTAACTATGGCTACACCTTC.

This clonotype appeared a few times. The chain couples TRBV6-4 to TRBJ2-7; 9 positions match TRBD1. J gave up 0 bases and V 6 bases, and 9 bases lay outside the gene matches. CDR1 is MRHNA, CDR2 SNTAGT, per germline. The CDR3 runs to 16 residues. The chain's CDR3 is CASRKGQGGTSYEQYF. CDR3 DNA: TGTGCCAGCAGGAAGGGACAGGGCGGGACCTCCTACGAGCAGTACTTC.

This clonotype was seen at least ten times. The chain has TRBV10-3 and TRBJ1-1; the match to TRBD1 covers 11 bases. Germline lookup yields CDR1 ENHRY and CDR2 SYGVKD. The CDR3 is 14 amino acids. Trimming cost V 6 bases and J 7 bases; bases outside gene matches: 7. This CDR3 is CAISWDRGRGEAFF. The CDR3 nucleotides are TGTGCCATCAGCTGGGACAGGGGGAGGGGTGAAGCTTTCTTT.

This clonotype has at least ten counts. The CDR3: CASSLELATYF. CDR3 DNA sequence: TGCGCCAGCAGCTTGGAACTAGCAACGTATTTT. The chain carries TRBV5-1 and TRBJ2-3; D may be TRBD2 (6 bases). This CDR3 has 11 amino acids. The V gene's germline CDR1 is SGHRS and CDR2 YFSETQ. The ends were cut back, 0 bases at V and 14 bases at J, with 10 bases in the middle.

The chain is built from TRBV28 and TRBJ2-6; D remains unclear. The germline gives CDR1 MDHEN, CDR2 SYDVKM. The CDR3 has 16 amino acids. The V end was cut by 3 bases, the J end by 0 bases, with 9 bases between. CDR3 in amino acids: CASSFRLASGANVLTF. CDR3 bases: TGTGCCAGCAGTTTCCGACTGGCCTCTGGGGCCAACGTCCTGACTTTC.

This clonotype was counted ten times or more. The chain joins TRBV6-5 to TRBJ2-1; 7 nucleotides line up with TRBD2. The CDR3 runs to 13 residues. The V gene end was trimmed by 3 bases and the J gene end by 8 bases; junction bases not matched to a gene: 4. Germline CDR1 is MNHEY and CDR2 is SVGAGI. In DNA, the CDR3 is TGTGCCAGCAGTTATCAAGGGAGGGATGAGCAGTTCTTC. Its protein product is CASSYQGRDEQFF.

In its sample, this clonotype was seen many times. The J gene is TRBJ1-5, the V gene TRBV19, with D possibly matching TRBD1 (6 bases). Germline values: CDR1 LNHDA, CDR2 SQIVND (reference sequence). This CDR3 has 14 residues. V was pared by 2 bases and J by 3 bases, with 8 bases between. The CDR3 bases are TGTGCCAGTAGTATAAGGGACACCAATCAGCCCCAGCATTTT. Translation gives CASSIRDTNQPQHF.

This clonotype occurred once. CDR3 nucleotide sequence: TGTGCCAGCAGCCAGAAGGACAGTTCAGACAATCAGCCCCAGCATTTT. It codes for CASSQKDSSDNQPQHF. The chain links TRBV7-8 to TRBJ1-5; possibly TRBD1 for D (6 bases). V lost 5 bases to trimming and J lost 3 bases, with 17 bases between them. CDR3 size: 16 residues. Germline V CDR1 and CDR2: SGHVS, FQNEAQ.

The table lists this clonotype with a few counts. For the CDR3, the DNA is TGCGCCAGCAGCTGGGACAGCACAGATACGCAGTATTTT. Translated, it gives CASSWDSTDTQYF. This chain joins TRBV5-1 and TRBJ2-3; the D gene could be TRBD1 or TRBD2 (5 bases each). In germline, CDR1 is SGHRS, CDR2 YFSETQ. The CDR3 loop spans 13 amino acids. The V end was cut by 3 bases, the J end by 0 bases, with 5 bases between.

Concerning this clonotype itself: One end of the junction does not line up with germline, which may come from a read error. The genes are TRBV5-4 and TRBJ2-7; TRBD2 might be the D (5 bases). This CDR3 has 14 amino acids. Germline loops: CDR1 SGHNT, CDR2 YYREEE (reference sequence). As DNA, the CDR3 is TGTGCCAGCAGTCACGGAGGAAGCTCCTACGGGCAGTACTTC. Translated, it gives CASSHGGSSYGQYF.

There are many counts of this clonotype. This sequence joins TRBV7-2 and TRBJ2-3; no reliable D call. CDR1 is SGHTA and CDR2 is FQGNSA in the germline V gene. The germline V and J ends were trimmed by 4 bases and 4 bases, with 12 bases remaining between them. This CDR3 has 14 amino acids. CDR3 sequence reads: CASSSRLHPDTQYF. DNA for the CDR3: TGTGCCAGCAGCTCCAGACTGCACCCAGATACGCAGTATTTT.

This clonotype was seen only a few times. The chain's CDR3 is CAASSELGGAGYTGELFF. The CDR3 DNA is TGTGCCGCCAGCAGTGAGTTAGGAGGCGCGGGGTACACCGGGGAGCTGTTTTTT. The chain carries TRBV2 and TRBJ2-2, with D maybe TRBD2 (6 bases). Trimming removed 11 bases at V and 3 bases at J, with 28 bases between. Germline CDR1 and CDR2: SNHLY and FYNNEI. The CDR3 contains 18 residues. Filled out from reference TRBV2 and TRBJ2-2, the complete variable domain reads EPEVTQTPSHQVTQMGQEVILRCVPISNHLYFYWYRQILGQKVEFLVSFYNNEISEKSEIFDDQFSVERPDGSNFTLKIRSTKLEDSAMYFCAASSELGGAGYTGELFFGEGSRLTVL.

In its sample, this clonotype was seen many times. The V gene is TRBV3-1, the J gene TRBJ2-2, with unresolved D. Trimming left V 4 bases short and J 1 base short, with 7 bases between. The CDR3 contains 14 residues. Per germline, CDR1 LGHDT and CDR2 YNNKEL (reference sequence). The CDR3 region is CASSPTLNTGELFF. CDR3 DNA sequence: TGTGCCAGCAGCCCCACCTTGAACACCGGGGAGCTGTTTTTT.